These T cell receptor beta chains were read from a single sample in a study of T cell responses to AZD1222 COVID-19 vaccine. The protocol was immunoSEQ multiplex PCR, while the TCRdb copy is restricted to in-frame clones and leaves out a portion. The data hold about 100,000 clones, with around nine tenths observed a single time. Sequenced material: peripheral blood, taken on day 0 of AZD1222 vaccination. Source of these receptors: an adult in good health. CDR3s include the opening cysteine and the closing phenylalanine or tryptophan. The order of the fields is clone size, D gene, V gene, J gene, CDR3 protein, CDR3 DNA. The D gene is left open where the match is weak. Size is stated for part of the rows, as once, few or many counts, or as a class when the clone is expanded.

abundance: NA
d_gene: TRBD1
v_gene: TRBV15
j_gene: TRBJ2-3
CDR3aa: CATSRGQGSTDTQYF
CDR3nt: TGTGCCACCAGCAGGGGACAGGGAAGCACAGATACGCAGTATTTT

abundance: NA
d_gene: NA
v_gene: TRBV18
j_gene: TRBJ2-2
CDR3aa: CASSLSGSADTGELFF
CDR3nt: TGTGCCAGCTCCCTCTCCGGGTCTGCCGACACCGGGGAGCTGTTTTTT

abundance: NA
d_gene: TRBD1
v_gene: TRBV6-6
j_gene: TRBJ1-5
CDR3aa: CASSYSLRTGSQPQHF
CDR3nt: TGTGCCAGCAGTTACTCGTTGAGGACAGGGTCTCAGCCCCAGCATTTT

abundance: NA
d_gene: TRBD1
v_gene: TRBV10-1
j_gene: TRBJ2-6
CDR3aa: CASSPGQGARTGANVLTF
CDR3nt: TGCGCCAGCAGTCCCGGACAGGGGGCAAGAACTGGGGCCAACGTCCTGACTTTC

abundance: NA
d_gene: TRBD1
v_gene: TRBV7-3
j_gene: TRBJ2-3
CDR3aa: CASSPGQGSDTQYF
CDR3nt: TGTGCCAGCAGCCCAGGACAGGGGTCAGATACGCAGTATTTT

abundance: NA
d_gene: NA
v_gene: TRBV25-1
j_gene: TRBJ2-3
CDR3aa: CASQTTGRADTQYF
CDR3nt: TGTGCCAGCCAAACGACAGGGAGGGCAGATACGCAGTATTTT

abundance: NA
d_gene: NA
v_gene: TRBV2
j_gene: TRBJ1-1
CDR3aa: CASRNEGPNTEAFF
CDR3nt: TGTGCCAGCAGGAATGAAGGACCGAACACTGAAGCTTTCTTT

abundance: few
d_gene: NA
v_gene: TRBV15
j_gene: TRBJ1-2
CDR3aa: CATSRAGGGYTF
CDR3nt: TGTGCCACCAGCAGAGCCGGAGGTGGCTACACCTTC

abundance: NA
d_gene: NA
v_gene: TRBV6-2/TRBV6-3
j_gene: TRBJ2-3
CDR3aa: CASSYRDSTDTQYF
CDR3nt: TGTGCCAGCAGTTACAGGGACAGCACAGATACGCAGTATTTT

abundance: NA
d_gene: TRBD1
v_gene: TRBV2
j_gene: TRBJ1-5
CDR3aa: CASRKDRHNQPQHF
CDR3nt: TGTGCCAGCAGGAAGGACAGGCATAATCAGCCCCAGCATTTT

abundance: NA
d_gene: NA
v_gene: TRBV30
j_gene: TRBJ1-3
CDR3aa: CAWRPPGSGNTIYF
CDR3nt: TGTGCCTGGAGACCCCCCGGCTCTGGAAACACCATATATTTT

abundance: NA
d_gene: NA
v_gene: TRBV7-2
j_gene: TRBJ2-5
CDR3aa: CASSLGRVLETQYF
CDR3nt: TGTGCCAGCAGCCTGGGCAGGGTCTTGGAGACCCAGTACTTC

abundance: NA
d_gene: NA
v_gene: TRBV19
j_gene: TRBJ1-6
CDR3aa: CASGFYNSPLHF
CDR3nt: TGTGCCAGTGGATTCTATAATTCACCCCTCCACTTT

abundance: NA
d_gene: NA
v_gene: TRBV7-8
j_gene: TRBJ1-1
CDR3aa: CASSFSTNTEAFF
CDR3nt: TGTGCCAGCAGCTTTTCAACGAACACTGAAGCTTTCTTT

abundance: few
d_gene: NA
v_gene: TRBV11-2
j_gene: TRBJ2-2
CDR3aa: CASSPIGYTGELFF
CDR3nt: TGTGCCAGCAGCCCCATAGGATACACCGGGGAGCTGTTTTTT

abundance: NA
d_gene: NA
v_gene: TRBV6-5
j_gene: TRBJ1-2
CDR3aa: CASSYDRGNNYGYTF
CDR3nt: TGTGCCAGCAGTTACGATAGGGGAAACAACTATGGCTACACCTTC

abundance: few
d_gene: NA
v_gene: TRBV7-9
j_gene: TRBJ1-4
CDR3aa: CASSLSQNNEKLFF
CDR3nt: TGTGCCAGCAGCTTATCCCAGAATAATGAAAAACTGTTTTTT